The present T cell receptor (beta chain) was sequenced within a study of blood T cell repertoires in COVID-19. Study context: Italy, Spain and the United States were the sources of the convalescent and acute COVID-19 samples. In each case, the material was cDNA or gDNA derived from T cells, B-cell-depleted T cells, or PBMCs.

In the original workflow: From reference gene primer amplification, estimates of nucleated cell counts were derived. Clones were sequenced by immunoSEQ multiplex PCR, and TCRdb holds only the in-frame ones, with some missing. For V, J and clone size, that table is used; D and trimming come from the DNA. The sample includes about 130,000 clones, over 75% of them seen just once. The specimen was peripheral blood. The sequence came from a man aged 35 to 55 with active or convalescent COVID-19.

The CDR3: CASTRDWTYEQYF. The DNA of the CDR3 is TGTGCCAGCACCCGGGACTGGACCTACGAGCAGTACTTC. The J gene is TRBJ2-7, the V gene TRBV5-6; perhaps TRBD2 as D (6 bases). V lost 6 bases and J 2 bases, leaving 12 bases between the germline ends. The CDR3 runs to 13 residues. CDR1 SGHDT and CDR2 YYEEEE come from the germline V gene.